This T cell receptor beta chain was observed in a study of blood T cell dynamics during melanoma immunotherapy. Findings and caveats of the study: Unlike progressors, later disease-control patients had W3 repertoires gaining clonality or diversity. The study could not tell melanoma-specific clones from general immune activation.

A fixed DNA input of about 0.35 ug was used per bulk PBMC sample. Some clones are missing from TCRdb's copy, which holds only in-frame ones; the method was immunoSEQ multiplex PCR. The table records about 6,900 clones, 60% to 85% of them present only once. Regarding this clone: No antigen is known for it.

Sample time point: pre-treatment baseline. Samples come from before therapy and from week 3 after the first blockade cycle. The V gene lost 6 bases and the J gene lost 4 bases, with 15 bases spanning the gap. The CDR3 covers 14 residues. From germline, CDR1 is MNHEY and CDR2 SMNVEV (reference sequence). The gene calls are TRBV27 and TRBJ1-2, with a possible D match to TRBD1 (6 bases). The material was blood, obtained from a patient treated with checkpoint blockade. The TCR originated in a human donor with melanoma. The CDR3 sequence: CASRSGGAIYGYTF. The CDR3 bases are TGTGCCAGCAGATCCGGGGGGGCTATCTATGGCTACACCTTC.